Following are 14 T cell receptor beta chains from one sample sequenced in a study of vaccination and CD4 T cells after COVID-19. The treatment is: roughly 10-day PBMC culture with coronavirus spike peptide pools or control peptides (ViraFEST assay). These receptors are not linked to any known antigen. Sequencing of the DNA from cultured CD4+ T cells was carried out with the Oncomine TCR Beta short-read assay. TCRdb independently ran MiXCR on the PCR reads; one entry per CDR3 protein. Here the sample spans about 13,000 distinct CDR3 sequences, 45% to 65% being singletons. The sequencing input was CD4+ T cells from blood, cultured in vitro. These receptors were collected from a human donor who had recovered from COVID-19.

This clonotype has a handful of counts. The chain has TRBV6-5 and TRBJ1-2; D possibly corresponds to TRBD1 (5 bases). The length of the CDR3 is 14 residues. Germline values: CDR1 MNHEY, CDR2 SVGAGI. The V end lost 1 base, the J end lost 3 bases, and 9 bases lay between the germline ends. CDR3 DNA sequence: TGTGCCAGCAGTTACTTAGGGGTGCACTATGGCTACACCTTC. It codes for CASSYLGVHYGYTF.

The V gene is TRBV28, the J gene TRBJ2-5; D is uncertain. V was clipped by 3 bases and J by 6 bases, with 11 bases between them. Germline values: CDR1 MDHEN, CDR2 SYDVKM. The CDR3 covers 13 residues. The CDR3 region has the DNA TGTGCCAGCAGTTTTCTAGTAGTGCAGACCCAGTACTTC. Translated: CASSFLVVQTQYF.

V is TRBV6-5 and J is TRBJ2-6; 9 nucleotides line up with TRBD2. The J segment lost 0 bases and the V segment lost 0 bases, leaving 6 bases of the junction unmatched. Germline V lookup: CDR1 MNHEY, CDR2 SVGAGI. The CDR3 spans 19 residues. Written as DNA, the CDR3 is TGTGCCAGCAGTTACTCAGCGGGAGGAACACACTCTGGGGCCAACGTCCTGACTTTC. Translation gives CASSYSAGGTHSGANVLTF.

V is TRBV6-1 and J is TRBJ2-5, with 8 bases that match TRBD1. In germline, CDR1 is MNHNS, CDR2 SASEGT. The CDR3 is 15 residues long. The trim removed 4 bases at V and 1 base at J, leaving 5 bases unmatched. The CDR3 region has the DNA TGTGCCAGCAGTGCGGAAACAGGGGGCCAAGAGACCCAGTACTTC. This translates into CASSAETGGQETQYF.

Only a few counts were recorded for this clonotype. The CDR3 reads CASRPLRAGRRNTEAFF. For the CDR3, the DNA is TGTGCCAGCCGGCCGTTGCGGGCAGGGCGGAGGAACACTGAAGCTTTCTTT. The V call is TRBV7-8, the J call TRBJ1-1; TRBD1 might be the D (5 bases). V lost 8 bases, J lost 1 base, and 23 bases lay in between. Germline CDR1 and CDR2: SGHVS and FQNEAQ. This CDR3 spans 17 amino acids. The full variable domain, with the rest looked up from reference TRBV7-8 and TRBJ1-1, is GAGVSQSPRYKVAKRGQDVALRCDPISGHVSLFWYQQALGQGPEFLTYFQNEAQLDKSGLPSDRFFAERPEGSVSTLKIQRTQQEDSAVYLCASRPLRAGRRNTEAFFGQGTRLTVV.

The J gene is TRBJ2-3, the V gene TRBV27, with TRBD2 matching over 7 bases. Germline V gives CDR1 MNHEY, CDR2 SMNVEV (reference sequence). Unmatched junction bases numbered 10, after V lost 5 bases and J lost 5 bases. The CDR3 length is 15 residues. Here the CDR3 reads CASSPRGLVLDTQYF. CDR3 nucleotide sequence: TGTGCCAGCAGTCCCCGCGGACTAGTCTTAGATACGCAGTATTTT.

This clonotype was detected only once. The CDR3 protein is CASSEVPGKSNQPQHF. CDR3 bases: TGTGCCAGCAGTGAAGTGCCAGGGAAGAGCAATCAGCCCCAGCATTTT. V gene TRBV6-1 combines with J gene TRBJ1-5; tentative D call: TRBD1 (5 bases). The CDR3 has 16 amino acids. Germline V gene lookup returns CDR1 MNHNS and CDR2 SASEGT. V lost 1 base, J lost 1 base, and 11 bases lay in between.

This clonotype was counted a single time. The V and J genes are TRBV12-3 or TRBV12-4 and TRBJ2-1; D ambiguous. V gave up 2 bases and J gave up 7 bases, with 3 bases separating them. The CDR3 consists of 11 residues. In DNA form, the CDR3 reads TGTGCCAGCAGTTTAAGGAATGAGCAGTTCTTC. This sequence encodes CASSLRNEQFF.

The DNA for the CDR3 is TGTGCCAGCAGTTTTAAGGGACAGGGGAACACTGAAGCTTTCTTT. Protein sequence: CASSFKGQGNTEAFF. The V and J genes are TRBV12-3 or TRBV12-4 and TRBJ1-1; 9 bases are shared with TRBD1. J lost 1 base, V lost 3 bases, and 3 bases had no gene match. The CDR3 totals 15 residues.

The V and J genes are TRBV19 and TRBJ2-1; 8 bases are shared with TRBD2. The CDR3 length is 15 residues. From germline, CDR1 is LNHDA and CDR2 SQIVND (reference sequence). V dropped 3 bases and J dropped 8; count of bases not matched to a gene: 9. Written as DNA, the CDR3 is TGTGCCAGTAGTATTTCTAGCGGGTGGGGCGATGAGCAGTTCTTC. Translating gives CASSISSGWGDEQFF.

V usage is TRBV7-8 and J usage is TRBJ1-6, with D perhaps TRBD1 (6 bases). Trimming took off 0 bases at V and 9 bases at J, with 18 bases between the two ends. Germline lookup yields CDR1 SGHVS and CDR2 FQNEAQ. The CDR3 sequence is 17 residues long. CDR3 residues: CASSLAHVGGEGSPLHF. The DNA for the CDR3 is TGTGCCAGCAGCTTAGCTCATGTGGGGGGCGAGGGTTCACCCCTCCACTTT.

This clonotype was detected only a few times. The rearrangement uses TRBV5-1 and TRBJ2-5; 7 bases are shared with TRBD1. Germline V gene sequence: CDR1 SGHRS, CDR2 YFSETQ. V dropped 2 bases and J dropped 1; count of bases not matched to a gene: 2. There are 14 residues in the CDR3. The CDR3 loop reads CASSLGTVQETQYF. The DNA of the CDR3 is TGCGCCAGCAGCTTAGGGACAGTCCAAGAGACCCAGTACTTC. Variable domain in full (rest from reference TRBV5-1 and TRBJ2-5): KAGVTQTPRYLIKTRGQQVTLSCSPISGHRSVSWYQQTPGQGLQFLFEYFSETQRNKGNFPGRFSGRQFSNSRSEMNVSTLELGDSALYLCASSLGTVQETQYFGPGTRLLVL.

On this clonotype: The junction shows a germline mismatch at one end, possibly a read error. The chain combines TRBV7-3 with TRBJ2-3; 13 bases are shared with TRBD2. Germline V gene data show CDR1 as SGHTA and CDR2 as FQGTGA. The CDR3 has 15 residues. The DNA of the CDR3 is TGTGCCGGCAGTCCCGGGACTAGCGGGGTAGATACGCAGTATTTT. Translating gives CAGSPGTSGVDTQYF.

The chain couples TRBV6-1 to TRBJ2-7; TRBD1 agrees at 7 bases. The germline gives CDR1 MNHNS, CDR2 SASEGT. Trimming at V came to 3 bases and at J to 5 bases, leaving 4 bases not matched to a gene. The CDR3 contains 13 residues. DNA for the CDR3: TGTGCCAGCAGTGACCTTGACAGGGACGAGCAGTACTTC. Amino acid sequence: CASSDLDRDEQYF.